Presented here are 11 T cell receptor beta chains from one specimen sequenced in a study of T cell responses to AZD1222 COVID-19 vaccine. The protocol was immunoSEQ multiplex PCR, while the TCRdb copy is restricted to in-frame clones and leaves out a portion. The top ten clones hold around 8% of a sample with about 140,000 clones, roughly 88% of them seen once. The source was peripheral blood, collected on day 0 of AZD1222 vaccination. The receptors derive from an adult in good health.

The chain is built from TRBV28 and TRBJ2-2; TRBD2 matches 9 bases. Trimming removed 4 bases from V and 7 bases from J; junction bases left unmatched: 10. Germline CDR1 and CDR2: MDHEN and SYDVKM. This CDR3 is built from 16 residues. Here the CDR3 reads CASSYGGGGALGELFF. Written as DNA, the CDR3 is TGTGCCAGCAGTTACGGCGGCGGGGGGGCACTCGGGGAGCTGTTTTTT.

The rearrangement joins TRBV19 to TRBJ1-3; 10 nucleotides agree with TRBD1. The germline V gene encodes CDR1 LNHDA and CDR2 SQIVND (reference sequence). The CDR3 spans 17 residues. The trim removed 7 bases at V and 1 base at J, leaving 10 bases unmatched. The CDR3 is CASTTDRGHVSGNTIYF. In nucleotides, the CDR3 is TGTGCCAGTACTACCGACAGGGGGCACGTATCTGGAAACACCATATATTTT.

The V and J genes are TRBV28 and TRBJ1-6; 7 nucleotides align to TRBD1. Germline V gene lookup returns CDR1 MDHEN and CDR2 SYDVKM. This CDR3 region has 15 residues. V gave up 6 bases and J gave up 6 bases; unmatched junction bases: 8. The CDR3 here is CASSRTGTVNSPLHF. As DNA, the CDR3 is TGTGCCAGCAGCCGCACCGGGACAGTTAATTCACCCCTCCACTTT.

This chain uses TRBV7-8 with TRBJ2-1; a possible D gene is TRBD1 (5 bases). This CDR3 is 13 amino acids long. The germline CDR1 and CDR2 sequences are SGHVS and FQNEAQ. V was pared by 5 bases and J by 3 bases, with 8 bases between. CDR3: CASSQDSYNEQFF. The CDR3 nucleotides are TGTGCCAGCAGCCAAGACAGCTACAATGAGCAGTTCTTC.

The chain employs TRBV11-3 and TRBJ2-1; TRBD2 matches 10 bases. V gave up 5 bases and J gave up 7 bases; unmatched junction bases: 8. In germline, CDR1 is SGHNT, CDR2 YENEEA. This CDR3 comprises 15 residues. CDR3: CASSQTGLAINEQFF. CDR3 nucleotide sequence: TGTGCCAGCAGCCAAACGGGACTAGCGATAAATGAGCAGTTCTTC.

The chain employs TRBV2 and TRBJ1-1, with a weak D call TRBD1 (6 bases). V dropped 8 bases and J dropped 2 bases, with 12 bases sitting between them. The CDR3 runs 13 residues. CDR1 SNHLY and CDR2 FYNNEI come from the germline V gene. The CDR3 loop reads CASARGSNTEAFF. The DNA of the CDR3 is TGTGCCAGCGCGAGGGGGAGCAACACTGAAGCTTTCTTT.

The V and J genes are TRBV5-1 and TRBJ2-1; 9 bases align to TRBD1. The germline V gene has CDR1 SGHRS and CDR2 YFSETQ. The CDR3 spans 16 residues. Trimming took 4 bases from V and 0 from J; bases not matched to a gene: 5. CDR3 residues: CASSLDRGNSYNEQFF. For the CDR3, the DNA is TGCGCCAGCAGCCTAGACAGGGGGAACTCCTACAATGAGCAGTTCTTC.

The chain carries TRBV28 and TRBJ2-2; 9 bases line up with TRBD2. V trimming: 7 bases; J trimming: 4 bases; junction bases outside the gene matches: 10. Germline CDR1 is MDHEN and CDR2 is SYDVKM. The CDR3 is 16 residues long. The DNA of the CDR3 is TGTGCCAGCACCTATAGCGGGGGCTCGGTCACCGGGGAGCTGTTTTTT. This gives the protein CASTYSGGSVTGELFF.

The chain uses TRBV28 and TRBJ1-2; D remains ambiguous. CDR1 is MDHEN, CDR2 SYDVKM, per germline. The length of the CDR3 is 20 residues. Trimming removed 5 bases from V and 4 bases from J, with 32 bases in between. The CDR3, as DNA: TGTGCCAGCAGTCAGAACGATAGGGCCATCGCTAAGAGGCTATCCTATGGCTACACCTTC. Translating it yields CASSQNDRAIAKRLSYGYTF.

CDR3 sequence: CASSSLEDYEQYF. In DNA form, the CDR3 reads TGTGCCAGCAGCAGCCTCGAGGATTACGAGCAGTACTTC. The chain joins TRBV7-8 to TRBJ2-7; D remains ambiguous. The CDR3 contains 13 residues. With 5 bases removed from V and 4 bases from J, the gap between germline ends came to 12 bases. CDR1 and CDR2 from the germline V gene are SGHVS and FQNEAQ.

This clone was detected a few times. J is TRBJ1-1 and V is TRBV2; 7 bases agree with TRBD1. This CDR3 contains 13 residues. Trimming at V came to 8 bases and at J to 5 bases, leaving 8 bases not matched to a gene. CDR1 is SNHLY, CDR2 FYNNEI, per germline. CDR3 coding DNA: TGTGCCAGCGGTACAGGGGAATGGACTGAAGCTTTCTTT. Protein sequence: CASGTGEWTEAFF.